Following are 7 T cell receptor beta chains from one sample sequenced in a study of blood T cell repertoires in COVID-19 (dated by TCRdb to 2018 to 2021). The method was the immunoSEQ multiplex PCR assay. In its TCRdb copy, this immuneACCESS table keeps in-frame sequences only and misses some clones. Where compared with another copy, unresolved V genes explain less than half of these, and the others have no known cause. Across this sample there are 230,000 or so clones, with roughly nine tenths seen only once. The leading ten clones occupy 1.9% of the sample. The sequencing sample was made of peripheral blood. The receptors shown here come from a man aged 35-49 years with active or convalescent COVID-19.

As DNA, the CDR3 is TGTGCCAGCAGGACGGGACACTTCACAGATACGCAGTATTTT. It yields the protein CASRTGHFTDTQYF. This chain connects TRBV5-6 to TRBJ2-3, with a tentative D call TRBD1 (6 bases). V dropped 5 bases and J dropped 2 bases, with 12 bases sitting between them. Per germline, CDR1 SGHDT and CDR2 YYEEEE. The CDR3 is 14 amino acids.

The chain has TRBV28 and TRBJ2-3, with D maybe TRBD2 (7 bases). The CDR3 is 16 amino acids. CDR1 is MDHEN, CDR2 SYDVKM, per germline. V gave up 3 bases and J gave up 1 base, with 14 bases separating them. The CDR3 region is CASSFHRGAGTDTQYF. CDR3 DNA: TGTGCCAGCAGTTTTCATCGGGGGGCGGGCACAGATACGCAGTATTTT.

The chain links TRBV6-5 to TRBJ1-2; 7 bases are a match to TRBD1. The ends lost 6 bases at V and 4 bases at J; junction bases unmatched: 11. The CDR3 totals 15 residues. Germline CDR1 MNHEY, CDR2 SVGAGI. The CDR3 nucleotides are TGTGCCAGCAGATTCGAGGGACAGAACTTCTATGGCTACACCTTC. It translates to CASRFEGQNFYGYTF.

This clone was picked up a small number of times. DNA of the CDR3: TGCGCCAGCAGCAGACAGGGGGTCAACACTGAAGCTTTCTTT. Protein sequence: CASSRQGVNTEAFF. J is TRBJ1-1 and V is TRBV4-1, with 9 nucleotides matching TRBD1. V lost 5 bases to trimming and J lost 2 bases; unmatched junction nucleotides: 3. The CDR3 runs to 14 residues. Looked up from germline, CDR1 is MGHRA and CDR2 is YSYEKL.

This clone was recorded once. The chain is built from TRBV5-4 and TRBJ2-7; 7 nucleotides line up with TRBD1. CDR1 and CDR2 (germline): SGHNT, YYREEE (reference sequence). The CDR3 has 15 amino acids. J gave up 0 bases and V 0 bases, and 3 bases lay outside the gene matches. The CDR3 nucleotides are TGTGCCAGCAGCTTGGCCGGGACAGCCTCCTACGAGCAGTACTTC. This encodes CASSLAGTASYEQYF.

This chain uses TRBV11-2 with TRBJ2-5, with no clear D. Germline CDR1 is SGHAT and CDR2 is FQNNGV. With 0 bases removed from V and 4 bases from J, the gap between germline ends came to 15 bases. The CDR3 runs 16 residues. The CDR3 is CASSLDRGVGRETQYF. The CDR3 nucleotides are TGTGCCAGCAGCTTAGATCGAGGCGTAGGAAGAGAGACCCAGTACTTC.

The chain employs TRBV28 and TRBJ2-6; possible D gene TRBD1, 6 bases. This CDR3 comprises 15 residues. V shed 6 bases and J shed 0 bases, with 9 bases lying between them. The germline CDR1 and CDR2 sequences are MDHEN and SYDVKM. CDR3 region: CASRRTVSGANVLTF. The DNA for the CDR3 is TGTGCCAGCAGACGGACAGTCTCTGGGGCCAACGTCCTGACTTTC.